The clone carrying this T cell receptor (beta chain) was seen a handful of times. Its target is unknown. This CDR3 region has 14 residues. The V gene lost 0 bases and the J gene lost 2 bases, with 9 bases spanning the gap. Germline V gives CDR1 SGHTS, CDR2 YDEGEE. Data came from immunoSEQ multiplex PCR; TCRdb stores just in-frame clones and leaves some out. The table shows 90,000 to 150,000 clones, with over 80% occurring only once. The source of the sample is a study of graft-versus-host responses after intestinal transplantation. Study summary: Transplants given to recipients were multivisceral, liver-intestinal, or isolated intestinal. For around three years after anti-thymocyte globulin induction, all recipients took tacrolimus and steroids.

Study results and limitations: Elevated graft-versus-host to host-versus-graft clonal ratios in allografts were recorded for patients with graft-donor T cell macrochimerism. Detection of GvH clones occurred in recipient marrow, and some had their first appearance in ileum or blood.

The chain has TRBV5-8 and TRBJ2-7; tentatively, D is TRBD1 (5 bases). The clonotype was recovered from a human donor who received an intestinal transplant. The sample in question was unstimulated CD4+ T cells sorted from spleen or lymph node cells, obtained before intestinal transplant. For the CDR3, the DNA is TGTGCCAGCAGCTTGGCCCAGGGCACCTACGAGCAGTACTTC. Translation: CASSLAQGTYEQYF.